This is a list of T cell receptor beta chains from one sample in a study of T-cell reconstitution after alpha-beta-depleted transplantation in children. TCRdb used MiXCR to reprocess the PCR reads, holding one entry per CDR3 protein. Here the sample spans under 750,000 distinct CDR3 sequences, roughly 23% being singletons. The specimen was PBMCs, mostly from graft donor cells, collected 360 days after TCRalphabeta/CD19-depleted stem cell transplant. The origin of the receptors is a boy in the first two years of life who had a stem cell transplant for acute myeloid leukemia, so the T cells may come from the graft donor. Each CDR3 is given with its conserved first and last residue. A D gene is named only where the DNA matches it firmly. Clone size is not always given. Where it is, it says once, few, many or a class for expanded clones.

abundance	d_gene	v_gene	j_gene	CDR3nt	CDR3aa
NA	TRBD2	TRBV28	TRBJ2-7	TGTGCCAGCAGATCCGGGGGGTCCCCCTACGAGCAGTACTTC	CASRSGGSPYEQYF
NA	TRBD1	TRBV7-2	TRBJ2-7	TGTGCCAGCAGCTCCGGACAGGGGCACTCCTACGAGCAGTACTTC	CASSSGQGHSYEQYF
few	NA	TRBV4-1	TRBJ2-1	TGCGCCAGCAGCCAAACCCTGCAAGACAGTTTCTACAATGAGCAGTTCTTC	CASSQTLQDSFYNEQFF
NA	TRBD1	TRBV6-1	TRBJ2-1	TGTGCCAGCAGCCTCGGACAGGCCCAATACAATGAGCAGTTCTTC	CASSLGQAQYNEQFF
many	TRBD1	TRBV12-3/TRBV12-4	TRBJ2-4	TGTGCCAGCAGTTTACGGGTGGACAGGGTCGGTGCTCACATTCAGTACTTC	CASSLRVDRVGAHIQYF
many	TRBD1	TRBV6-5	TRBJ1-3	TGTGCCAGCAGTTACACTACAGGGGCCTGGAACACCATATATTTT	CASSYTTGAWNTIYF
many	NA	TRBV12-3/TRBV12-4	TRBJ1-2	TGTGCCAGCACCCCCCGTCAGGGTGGTAACTATGGCTACACCTTC	CASTPRQGGNYGYTF
few	NA	TRBV12-3/TRBV12-4	TRBJ2-5	TGTGCCAGCAGTTCGGGTGGGGGGCAAGAGACCCAGTACTTC	CASSSGGGQETQYF
many	TRBD1	TRBV20-1	TRBJ1-5	TGCAGTGCTAGGGAGACAGGGGCTGGTCAGCCCCAGCATTTT	CSARETGAGQPQHF
many	NA	TRBV29-1	TRBJ2-7	TGCAGCGTTGGCGGAATCTATAGCTCCTACGAGCAGTACTTC	CSVGGIYSSYEQYF
few	NA	TRBV4-1	TRBJ2-1	TGCGCCAGCAGCCAAGATTTGGCTAGCCTAGTAACCCTCTCCTACAATGAGCAGTTCTTC	CASSQDLASLVTLSYNEQFF
many	TRBD1	TRBV3-1	TRBJ1-1	TGTGCCAGCAGCCAGGAGGGGGCGCCGTTGGGGGCTTTCTTT	CASSQEGAPLGAFF
few	NA	TRBV7-2	TRBJ1-2	TGTGCCAGCAGCTTCGGAATGACGACGGGCTACACCTTC	CASSFGMTTGYTF
NA	NA	TRBV4-3	TRBJ2-1	TGCGCCAGCAGCCAAGACTTGGAGACAGCCTATAATGAGCAGTTCTTC	CASSQDLETAYNEQFF
many	TRBD2	TRBV7-2	TRBJ2-3	TGTGCCAGCAGCTTTAGCGGGGGGCCGACAGATACGCAGTATTTT	CASSFSGGPTDTQYF
many	NA	TRBV3-1	TRBJ2-1	TGTGCCAGCAGCCAAGATCAGAGGGTTTACGATGAGCAGTTCTTC	CASSQDQRVYDEQFF
few	NA	TRBV24-1	TRBJ2-1	TGTGCCACCAGTGATTTGCGGCCAGGGAGCTACAATGAGCAGTTCTTC	CATSDLRPGSYNEQFF
many	TRBD1	TRBV28	TRBJ1-5	TGTGCCAGCAGCCAGTTTGGGGGACAGGTAGGGCATCAGCCCCAGCATTTT	CASSQFGGQVGHQPQHF
NA	NA	TRBV20-1	TRBJ2-1	TGCAGTGCTAGGTCGCCGAAGAGCTCCTACAATGAGCAGTTCTTC	CSARSPKSSYNEQFF
many	NA	TRBV20-1	TRBJ2-3	TGCAGTGCTAGGTTGGGGAGCACAGATACGCAGTATTTT	CSARLGSTDTQYF
few	NA	TRBV24-1	TRBJ2-1	TGTGCCACCAGTGATTTTTCAGGCAATGAGCAGTTCTTC	CATSDFSGNEQFF
NA	NA	TRBV20-1	TRBJ2-1	TGCAGTGCTTCAAAGAGAGGGGGGACAACCTCCTACAATGAGCAGTTCTTC	CSASKRGGTTSYNEQFF
many	NA	TRBV20-1	TRBJ1-5	TGCAGTGCTGAGTGGGGGCTGGGGAGCAATCAGCCCCAGCATTTT	CSAEWGLGSNQPQHF
few	NA	TRBV20-1	TRBJ1-5	TGCAGTGCTAAGATCGCCTTTAGCAATCAGCCCCAGCATTTT	CSAKIAFSNQPQHF
NA	TRBD2	TRBV12-3/TRBV12-4	TRBJ2-3	TGTGCCAGCAGTTTCCGAGAAGCGGGGGACCCAAAAAACTGGCTCGGGCAGTATTTT	CASSFREAGDPKNWLGQYF
few	NA	TRBV10-2	TRBJ1-2	TGCGCCAGCACCTTAGGCGGGGGGAAGGTATTTGGCTACACCTTC	CASTLGGGKVFGYTF
NA	NA	TRBV20-1	TRBJ2-1	TGCAGTGCTAGGAAGGATGAGCAGTTCTTC	CSARKDEQFF